Listed below are T cell receptor beta chains from one sample, sequenced in a study of blood T cell repertoires in COVID-19. Sequencing was performed with immunoSEQ multiplex PCR; in TCRdb, only in-frame clones are kept and a portion is missing. Altogether tens of thousands of clones are present, 86% being singletons, with the ten largest covering around 1.2%. Material for sequencing was peripheral blood. These receptors all stem from a man aged 40-49 years with acute or convalescent COVID-19. Each CDR3 is given without its conserved first and last residue. Each record gives: J gene, V gene, clone size, CDR3 protein. Where a row states a size, it is once, few, many or the class of an expanded clone; other rows omit it.

>TRBJ2-3|TRBV6-1|-
ASSEWGGRGDTQY
>TRBJ2-1|TRBV2|once
ASSEVSGDEQF
>TRBJ1-1|TRBV13|-
ASSPGGGNTEAF
>TRBJ1-6|TRBV27|-
ASSKTGDSSPLH
>TRBJ2-6|TRBV5-5|-
ASSFTGGGGANVLT
>TRBJ2-7|TRBV28|-
ASSFTSSYEQY
>TRBJ2-1|TRBV5-4|-
ASSLRLAGPNEQF
>TRBJ1-5|TRBV19|-
ASRSESGSLYQPQH
>TRBJ1-2|TRBV5-6|-
ASSSGSYGYT
>TRBJ2-5|TRBV27|-
ARRRGALMSQY
>TRBJ2-7|TRBV7-2|-
ASSWRGTGSEQY
>TRBJ1-2|TRBV15|-
ATSRPREGYGYT
>TRBJ1-2|TRBV7-8|once
ASSQDTKYGYT
>TRBJ2-1|TRBV11-2|-
ASSFSLGQSSYNEQF
>TRBJ1-5|TRBV12-3/TRBV12-4|-
ASSLSGGQPQH
>TRBJ2-6|TRBV25-1|-
ASSEENSGANVLT
>TRBJ1-1|TRBV30|once
AWKLGVDNTEAF
>TRBJ1-2|TRBV10-1|few
ASSPGLKYGYT
>TRBJ1-5|TRBV6-5|-
ASSAGQLRNQPQH
>TRBJ2-3|TRBV24-1|-
ATSDLGGGGHTQY
>TRBJ1-2|TRBV2|-
ASNRFQAYGYT
>TRBJ2-7|TRBV19|few
ASSRGGKYEQY
>TRBJ2-1|TRBV5-1|-
ASSLAEGEISYNEQF
>TRBJ2-1|TRBV18|-
ASSPLGAESSYNEQF
>TRBJ2-6|TRBV24-1|-
ATSESQGASGANVLT
>TRBJ1-2|TRBV5-1|-
ASNLGQASDGYT
>TRBJ2-1|TRBV4-2|-
ASSEPVAGGYNEQF
>TRBJ1-6|TRBV5-4|-
ASSLEAGFRSPLH
>TRBJ1-2|TRBV19|few
ASSPLSTGGRA
>TRBJ2-1|TRBV11-2|-
ASSPIRGGGNEQF
>TRBJ2-2|TRBV6-5|-
ASSTRQDHTGELF
>TRBJ1-6|TRBV12-3/TRBV12-4|-
ASSLGQISPLH
>TRBJ1-2|TRBV28|-
ASGTRGGAGYGYT
>TRBJ1-1|TRBV5-1|once
ASSLGTGFGEAF
>TRBJ2-3|TRBV30|-
AWSYTDTQY
>TRBJ1-3|TRBV3-1/TRBV3-2|-
ASSQVISGAGNTIY
>TRBJ2-7|TRBV5-4|-
ASSSEMSYEQY
>TRBJ2-3|TRBV7-9|-
ASSPTGALSTDTQY
>TRBJ2-1|TRBV5-5|once
ASSRTGTNTIGQF
>TRBJ2-7|TRBV6-1|-
ASSVRDRGLSYEQY
>TRBJ2-6|TRBV11-3|-
ASSLRRDGANVLT
>TRBJ2-3|TRBV6-4|-
ASSDSGGQGTDTQY
>TRBJ2-3|TRBV5-1|once
ASSSEKTTGDTQY
>TRBJ2-7|TRBV2|-
ASSGLSRGHEQY
>TRBJ1-2|TRBV19|-
ASSIQGADGYT
>TRBJ1-1|TRBV10-3|-
AISERTENTEAF
>TRBJ1-5|TRBV2|-
ASKDGGVQPQH
>TRBJ2-7|TRBV5-6|-
ASSPGLAFYEQY
>TRBJ1-1|TRBV2|-
ASSEPRGMNTEAF
>TRBJ2-5|TRBV12-3/TRBV12-4|medium-sized
ASSGMGQTQY
>TRBJ1-4|TRBV5-6|-
ASSLWSGSSPNEKLF
>TRBJ1-2|TRBV28|-
ASSSPSVSYGYT
>TRBJ2-7|TRBV3-1/TRBV3-2|-
ASSPTRGGSYYEQY